Below, one T cell receptor beta chain is given with its context. The antigen remains unidentified. The record originates from a study of blood T cells in healthy people across ages. General study results and limits: Underestimates were what the diversity estimates from one million T cells were considered to be. Per million T cells, TCR beta diversity dropped roughly linearly as age increased.

The CDR3 loop spans 14 amino acids. Trimming cost V 5 bases and J 0 bases, with 14 bases left between them. The germline V gene encodes CDR1 DFQATT and CDR2 SNEGSKA (reference sequence). A J-beta primer mix and a sample-barcoded 5' primer were used in a second PCR of roughly 6 to 11 cycles. Each cDNA was tagged by a template-switch adaptor containing 12 random nucleotides. One entry per CDR3 protein, called by TCRdb with MiXCR from the 5' RACE reads. This sample yields hundreds of thousands of distinct CDR3 sequences, of which about 42% are seen a single time; 20% to 25% belongs to the top ten. Material for sequencing was blood. V usage is TRBV20-1 and J usage is TRBJ2-7, with D tentatively TRBD1 (6 bases). The clonotype was recovered from a woman aged 55-75 years in good health. Here the CDR3 reads CSADDRTVSYEQYF. The DNA of the CDR3 is TGCAGTGCTGATGATCGGACAGTCTCCTACGAGCAGTACTTC.